Each of the 14 T cell receptor beta chains below was sequenced from the same sample in a study of blood T cells in healthy people across ages. It was with a sample-barcoded 5' primer and a J-beta primer mix that a second PCR of about 7 to 12 cycles was run. TCRdb called the 5' RACE reads again in MiXCR, with one record for every CDR3 protein. The sample lists about 650,000 distinct CDR3 sequences, about 32% seen once, with 15% to 19% in the top ten. The sequencing sample was made of blood. The receptors were gathered from an elderly woman in good health.

The chain is built from TRBV5-1 and TRBJ2-5, with D perhaps matching TRBD1 (5 bases). V lost 0 bases and J 5 bases, leaving 17 bases between the germline ends. The CDR3 covers 16 residues. Germline CDR1 is SGHRS and CDR2 is YFSETQ. CDR3 in amino acids: CASSLGGRSPVETQYF. The CDR3 nucleotides read TGCGCCAGCAGCTTGGGGGGCAGGTCCCCCGTCGAGACCCAGTACTTC.

The V call is TRBV25-1, the J call TRBJ2-1; D not resolved. V was cut by 2 bases and J by 10 bases, with 9 bases left in between. Germline-derived CDR1 and CDR2 are MGHDK and SYGVNS. This CDR3 is built from 12 residues. The CDR3: CASSESTWEQFF. CDR3 coding DNA: TGTGCCAGCAGTGAAAGTACTTGGGAGCAGTTCTTC.

This chain uses TRBV7-2 with TRBJ1-1; no firm D call. The V and J ends lost 7 bases and 9 bases respectively, with 15 bases between them. Per germline, CDR1 SGHTA and CDR2 FQGNSA. This CDR3 comprises 12 residues. The CDR3 bases are TGTGCCAGCAATAGTAACGGGATCCAAGCTTTCTTT. Its protein product is CASNSNGIQAFF.

The table lists this clonotype with many counts. The chain uses TRBV11-3 and TRBJ2-3; 14 nucleotides line up with TRBD2. The trim removed 4 bases at V and 5 bases at J, leaving 8 bases unmatched. The germline gives CDR1 SGHNT, CDR2 YENEEA. The CDR3 sequence is 17 residues long. The CDR3 nucleotides are TGTGCCAGCAGCTCACGGACTAGCGGGGGGATGGGAGATACGCAGTATTTT. Translation gives CASSSRTSGGMGDTQYF. The variable domain in full, with the rest retrieved from reference TRBV11-3 and TRBJ2-3, is EAGVVQSPRYKIIEKKQPVAFWCNPISGHNTLYWYLQNLGQGPELLIRYENEEAVDDSQLPKDRFSAERLKGVDSTLKIQPAELGDSAVYLCASSSRTSGGMGDTQYFGPGTRLTVL.

About this clonotype itself: A much bigger clone sits one base away, suggesting this may be a read error. This chain links TRBV29-1 with TRBJ2-5; D gene ambiguous. Germline V lookup: CDR1 SQVTM, CDR2 ANQGSEA. The CDR3 consists of 14 residues. The V end lost 4 bases, the J end lost 11 bases, and 23 bases lay between the germline ends. The CDR3 region has the DNA TGCAGCGTTGGGGCCCGGGTCTCATACAGTCAGCAGTACTTC. Its translation is CSVGARVSYSQQYF.

The chain employs TRBV4-3 and TRBJ1-5; a weak D match, TRBD1 (6 bases). Trimming cost V 0 bases and J 7 bases, with 13 bases left between them. The germline gives CDR1 LGHNA, CDR2 YSLEER. The CDR3 totals 15 residues. The CDR3 region is CASSQEGGGHQPQHF. The DNA of the CDR3 is TGCGCCAGCAGCCAAGAGGGGGGGGGCCACCAGCCCCAGCATTTT.

This clonotype has at least ten counts. The chain carries TRBV15 and TRBJ2-7; D perhaps matches TRBD2 (5 bases). The CDR3 has 14 amino acids. Germline-derived CDR1 and CDR2 are LNHNV and YYDKDF (reference sequence). V shed 0 bases and J shed 3 bases, with 9 bases lying between them. CDR3 DNA sequence: TGTGCCACCAGCAGAGAGGGCGGAGGCTACGAGCAGTACTTC. Translated, it gives CATSREGGGYEQYF. The complete variable domain, with remaining parts taken from reference TRBV15 and TRBJ2-7, reads DAMVIQNPRYQVTQFGKPVTLSCSQTLNHNVMYWYQQKSSQAPKLLFHYYDKDFNNEADTPDNFQSRRPNTSFCFLDIRSPGLGDTAMYLCATSREGGGYEQYFGPGTRLTVT.

The chain carries TRBV29-1 and TRBJ2-3, with a tentative D call TRBD2 (6 bases). V shed 4 bases and J shed 1 base, with 9 bases lying between them. The CDR3 is 13 amino acids. Germline CDR1 and CDR2: SQVTM and ANQGSEA. The CDR3 region is CSVARGGTDTQYF. For the CDR3, the DNA is TGCAGCGTTGCGCGCGGGGGCACAGATACGCAGTATTTT.

This clonotype occurred many times. The gene calls are TRBV12-3 or TRBV12-4 and TRBJ1-6, with a weak D call TRBD1 (5 bases). The CDR3 consists of 15 residues. The V and J ends lost 1 base and 10 bases respectively, with 14 bases between them. CDR3 in DNA: TGTGCCAGCAGTTTAGGAGGCCAGGGCAACTCACCCCTCCACTTT. This sequence encodes CASSLGGQGNSPLHF.

This clonotype was detected many times. The chain couples TRBV5-1 to TRBJ1-5; D unclear. Looked up from germline, CDR1 is SGHRS and CDR2 is YFSETQ. The CDR3 totals 15 residues. Trimming stripped 0 bases from V and 4 bases from J, with 11 bases between. The CDR3 DNA reads as TGCGCCAGCAGCTTGGAGTCAGGTAGAAATCAGCCCCAGCATTTT. Translation: CASSLESGRNQPQHF.

This clonotype was detected only a few times. A read error may produce the germline difference seen at one junction end. The chain employs TRBV4-1 and TRBJ1-5; the D is unclear. The germline V gene has CDR1 MGHRA and CDR2 YSYEKL. This CDR3 region has 15 residues. CDR3 DNA: TGCGCCAACAGCCAAGATCGCCAGTTCAATCAGCCCCAGCATTTT. Protein: CANSQDRQFNQPQHF.

The gene calls are TRBV18 and TRBJ2-1; a weak D match, TRBD2 (5 bases). The CDR3 consists of 14 residues. The V end lost 0 bases, the J end lost 6 bases, and 9 bases lay between the germline ends. Germline V gene data show CDR1 as KGHSH and CDR2 as LQKENI. The CDR3 protein is CASSPPGGSNEQFF. As DNA, the CDR3 is TGTGCCAGCTCACCACCTGGAGGAAGCAATGAGCAGTTCTTC.

This clonotype was seen ten or more times. The chain recombines TRBV20-1 with TRBJ2-1; D is perhaps TRBD2 (6 bases). The CDR3 loop spans 11 amino acids. Germline lookup yields CDR1 DFQATT and CDR2 SNEGSKA (reference sequence). Trimming cost V 3 bases and J 7 bases, with 7 bases left between them. The CDR3 nucleotides are TGCAGTGCTAGCCTAGCGAATGAGCAGTTCTTC. Its translation is CSASLANEQFF.

Details on this clonotype: Germline is not matched at one junction end, which may reflect a read error. The chain uses TRBV12-3 or TRBV12-4 and TRBJ2-4, with D possibly TRBD2 on 6 matching bases. The J call may be incorrect, as the DNA end agrees better with TRBJ2-7. The CDR3 is made up of 13 amino acids. CDR3 region: CATSRTTAREQYF. The CDR3 DNA reads as TGTGCCACCAGTCGGACTACCGCACGCGAGCAGTACTTC.